Listed below are T cell receptor beta chains from one sample, sequenced in a study of CXCR3-negative and CXCR3-positive naive CD8 T cells. TCRdb reprocessed the 5' RACE reads and reports one entry per CDR3 protein, with no DNA. The sample table sets out 7,500 to 9,000 distinct CDR3 sequences. Sequencing was carried out using naive CXCR3- CD8+ T cells from blood. The receptors come from a human donor in good health. Some clones in this sample may be carry-over from other donors' samples. Both conserved end residues are part of each CDR3. Fields, in order: J gene, clone size, V gene, CDR3 protein. Size values are once, few and many counts, or a class for expanded clones, and some rows have none.

>TRBJ1-4|medium-sized|TRBV5-1
CASSAGQGATNEKLFF
>TRBJ2-5|.|TRBV5-1
CASSTRSLNQETQYF
>TRBJ2-1|.|TRBV20-1
CSAKENSGRYEQFF
>TRBJ2-3|.|TRBV29-1
CSVELAGFTDTQYF
>TRBJ2-7|.|TRBV3-1
CASSHLDYEQYF
>TRBJ2-1|.|TRBV30
CAWTGMQPEQFF
>TRBJ2-7|medium-sized|TRBV29-1
CSVLSGDEQYF
>TRBJ2-4|medium-sized|TRBV25-1
CASSLSGGEHIQYF
>TRBJ2-3|medium-sized|TRBV2
CASSEGRWGTDTQYF
>TRBJ1-1|.|TRBV7-9
CASSWLQGMNTEAFF
>TRBJ2-5|.|TRBV29-1
CSVGKQGAQETQYF
>TRBJ2-7|medium-sized|TRBV9
CASSASGTSGAFYEQYF
>TRBJ2-7|medium-sized|TRBV5-1
CASSLNPEYEQYF